This TCR beta chain was observed in a study of T cells in Graves' hyperthyroidism and ophthalmopathy. Study findings and constraints: Blood also showed most of the thyroid clonotypes that were expanded above 0.001.

Regions amplified from RNA transcripts were the TCR beta CDR3 regions. A set of HTBI primers served as the primers for a first-round RT-PCR of the TCR CDR3. Each CDR3 protein gets one entry after TCRdb re-called the multiplex PCR reads with MiXCR. The table records hundreds of thousands of distinct CDR3 sequences, more than 20% of them present only once. This clonotype appeared many times. Its antigen is unidentified. Per germline, CDR1 LNHNV and CDR2 YYDKDF (reference sequence). V lost 0 bases and J lost 10, with 10 bases in between. CDR3 size: 13 residues. The source is a man aged 30 to 45 with Graves' ophthalmopathy. Sequencing was done on a sample of blood. The chain couples TRBV15 to TRBJ2-1; no clear D gene. The DNA for the CDR3 is TGTGCCACCAGCAGAGATTGGGCAGGAGAGCAGTTCTTC. Protein product: CATSRDWAGEQFF.